Listed here are 19 T cell receptor beta chains from one sample, sequenced in a study of cytomegalovirus exposure and HLA in healthy donors. This PCR relied on a set of 60 Vbeta primers and 13 Jbeta primers. Using immunoSEQ multiplex PCR, the repertoire was profiled, and TCRdb retains in-frame clones only, with some absent. The sample holds hundreds of thousands of clones, almost 80% seen once. Material for sequencing was PBMCs. These receptors all come from a male donor in good health and CMV-seronegative.

V and J are TRBV5-8 and TRBJ2-7; 7 nucleotides agree with TRBD1. Germline loops: CDR1 SGHTS, CDR2 YDEGEE. The CDR3 length is 18 residues. The V and J ends lost 5 bases and 4 bases, in that order; junction bases with no gene match: 21. The CDR3 sequence: CASRDPPAAGGLLYEQYF. CDR3 nucleotides: TGTGCCAGCAGGGACCCCCCGGCAGCAGGGGGTCTTTTATACGAGCAGTACTTC.

The rearrangement links TRBV2 to TRBJ2-2, with D perhaps matching TRBD1 (6 bases). The CDR3 is made up of 14 amino acids. Germline loops: CDR1 SNHLY, CDR2 FYNNEI. Trimming removed 6 bases from V and 2 bases from J, with 10 bases in between. DNA for the CDR3: TGTGCCAGCAGAGGGACAACAAACACCGGGGAGCTGTTTTTT. Translating gives CASRGTTNTGELFF.

V usage is TRBV14 and J usage is TRBJ2-7; TRBD1 matches 9 bases. Germline CDR1 SGHDN, CDR2 FVKESK. The ends lost 3 bases at V and 3 bases at J; junction bases unmatched: 6. CDR3 size: 15 residues. The CDR3 bases are TGTGCCAGCAGCCATTGGGGACAGGGACTCTACGAGCAGTACTTC. Translation gives CASSHWGQGLYEQYF.

The rearrangement links TRBV9 to TRBJ1-5; 10 bases agree with TRBD1. Germline values: CDR1 SGDLS, CDR2 YYNGEE. CDR3 size: 14 residues. With V trimmed by 3 bases and J by 7 bases, 4 bases remained unmatched. The CDR3 DNA reads TGTGCCAGCAGCGCGACAGGGGGCTGGCAGCCCCAGCATTTT. Amino acids: CASSATGGWQPQHF.

The chain is built from TRBV5-1 and TRBJ1-2; TRBD1 matches 8 bases. V was clipped by 4 bases and J by 4 bases; unmatched bases: 9. The CDR3 covers 15 residues. Germline CDR1 and CDR2: SGHRS and YFSETQ. CDR3 residues: CASSLGQGMSYGYTF. For the CDR3, the DNA is TGCGCCAGCAGCCTAGGACAGGGTATGAGCTATGGCTACACCTTC.

V and J are TRBV2 and TRBJ2-5; no clear D gene. This CDR3 comprises 14 residues. V lost 2 bases, J lost 7 bases, and 14 bases lay in between. Germline V lookup: CDR1 SNHLY, CDR2 FYNNEI. The CDR3: CASSEKAGAPTQYF. The CDR3 DNA is TGTGCCAGCAGTGAAAAGGCAGGCGCTCCGACCCAGTACTTC. Using reference TRBV2 and TRBJ2-5 for the parts outside the CDR3, the full variable domain is EPEVTQTPSHQVTQMGQEVILRCVPISNHLYFYWYRQILGQKVEFLVSFYNNEISEKSEIFDDQFSVERPDGSNFTLKIRSTKLEDSAMYFCASSEKAGAPTQYFGPGTRLLVL.

The V call is TRBV9, the J call TRBJ2-5, with a tentative D call TRBD1 (7 bases). This CDR3 has 17 amino acids. The germline CDR1 and CDR2 sequences are SGDLS and YYNGEE. V shed 0 bases and J shed 5 bases, with 20 bases lying between them. CDR3 DNA sequence: TGTGCCAGCAGCGTAGGCCAGGGGGGAACGGGCAGGGAGACCCAGTACTTC. Translation: CASSVGQGGTGRETQYF.

This clone was seen more than once but under ten times. This chain uses TRBV29-1 with TRBJ1-2, with D unresolved. The CDR3 has 12 residues. V lost 2 bases and J 8 bases, leaving 12 bases between the germline ends. The germline CDR1 and CDR2 sequences are SQVTM and ANQGSEA. The CDR3 loop is CSVEHGRGGYTF. The CDR3 region has the DNA TGCAGCGTTGAACATGGTAGAGGGGGCTACACCTTC.

In this sample, this clone turned up a few times. The chain recombines TRBV28 with TRBJ2-5; D is undetermined. The CDR3 extends over 14 amino acids. V lost 3 bases to trimming and J lost 5 bases, with 13 bases between them. CDR1 and CDR2 (germline): MDHEN, SYDVKM. The CDR3, as DNA: TGTGCCAGCAGTTTGGCGTCCAGGCCCGAGACCCAGTACTTC. Translating it yields CASSLASRPETQYF.

The rearrangement links TRBV25-1 to TRBJ2-2; possibly TRBD1 for D (6 bases). V shed 3 bases and J shed 2 bases, with 13 bases lying between them. The germline CDR1 and CDR2 sequences are MGHDK and SYGVNS. This CDR3 is built from 16 residues. CDR3 bases: TGTGCCAGCAGTGACCGCAGGGGCGGAAACACCGGGGAGCTGTTTTTT. Translated, it gives CASSDRRGGNTGELFF.

The chain combines TRBV6-1 with TRBJ1-5, with unresolved D. Trimming cost V 2 bases and J 0 bases, with 5 bases left between them. The CDR3 runs to 14 residues. CDR1 is MNHNS, CDR2 SASEGT, per germline. The CDR3 DNA follows: TGTGCCAGCAGTGAACAGAATAGCAATCAGCCCCAGCATTTT. This gives the protein CASSEQNSNQPQHF.

In nucleotides, the CDR3 is TGCGCCAGCATGGGTGGCGGTAGCACAGATACGCAGTATTTT. Protein: CASMGGGSTDTQYF. The J gene is TRBJ2-3, the V gene TRBV5-1, with D hard to call. Germline V CDR1 and CDR2: SGHRS, YFSETQ. The CDR3 contains 14 residues. Trimming took 6 bases from V and 0 from J, leaving 11 bases between them.

The rearrangement joins TRBV9 to TRBJ2-1; 9 bases line up with TRBD2. CDR1 is SGDLS, CDR2 YYNGEE, per germline. V was pared by 0 bases and J by 6 bases, with 7 bases of the junction left unmatched. CDR3 length equals 16 residues. The CDR3 DNA is TGTGCCAGCAGCGTAGTGGGGCTAGCGGGGCTCAATGAGCAGTTCTTC. This encodes CASSVVGLAGLNEQFF.

This chain connects TRBV11-2 to TRBJ1-2, with 7 bases fitting TRBD1. The CDR3 has 14 residues. Germline V gene lookup returns CDR1 SGHAT and CDR2 FQNNGV. V dropped 5 bases and J dropped 10; count of bases not matched to a gene: 13. CDR3 sequence: CASSPTGTATHYTF. In DNA form, the CDR3 reads TGTGCCAGCAGCCCAACCGGGACAGCCACCCACTACACCTTC. Full variable domain (rest looked up from reference TRBV11-2 and TRBJ1-2): EAGVAQSPRYKIIEKRQSVAFWCNPISGHATLYWYQQILGQGPKLLIQFQNNGVVDDSQLPKDRFSAERLKGVDSTLKIQPAKLEDSAVYLCASSPTGTATHYTFGSGTRLTVV.

This chain joins TRBV7-3 and TRBJ2-3; 7 bases line up with TRBD1. With V trimmed by 5 bases and J by 7 bases, 6 bases remained unmatched. CDR1 is SGHTA and CDR2 is FQGTGA in the germline V gene. The CDR3 loop spans 13 amino acids. Written as DNA, the CDR3 is TGTGCCAGCAGCGCGACAGGGTCATATACGCAGTATTTT. Protein: CASSATGSYTQYF.

The genes are TRBV28 and TRBJ2-1; tentative D call: TRBD2 (6 bases). This CDR3 contains 12 residues. Per germline, CDR1 MDHEN and CDR2 SYDVKM. Trimming took 7 bases from V and 9 from J, leaving 13 bases between them. CDR3 sequence reads: CASTWMGGEQFF. The DNA of the CDR3 is TGTGCCAGCACCTGGATGGGGGGTGAGCAGTTCTTC.

Notes on this clone: Germline is not matched at one junction end, which may reflect a read error. This chain uses TRBV7-7 with TRBJ2-2, with TRBD1 matching over 8 bases. The germline V gene encodes CDR1 SSHAT and CDR2 FNYEAQ (reference sequence). CDR3 length: 16 amino acids. Here the CDR3 reads CASSQDRGVNTGELFF. The CDR3 DNA reads TGTGCTAGCAGTCAAGACAGGGGCGTTAACACCGGGGAGCTGTTTTTT. Based on the CDR3 plus reference TRBV7-7 and TRBJ2-2, the full variable domain is GAGVSQSPRYKVTKRGQDVTLRCDPISSHATLYWYQQALGQGPEFLTYFNYEAQPDKSGLPSDRFSAERPEGSISTLTIQRTEQRDSAMYRCASSQDRGVNTGELFFGEGSRLTVL.

V and J are TRBV27 and TRBJ2-7, with 9 bases fitting TRBD1. The germline gives CDR1 MNHEY, CDR2 SMNVEV (reference sequence). The CDR3 consists of 14 residues. V shed 3 bases and J 1 base; nucleotides not matched to a gene: 1. CDR3 coding DNA: TGTGCCAGCAGTTTGACAGGGGGATCCTACGAGCAGTACTTC. Translated: CASSLTGGSYEQYF.

CDR3 loop: CASSLQGSYEQYF. The CDR3, as DNA: TGTGCCAGTAGCCTCCAGGGTTCCTACGAGCAGTACTTC. The chain has TRBV19 and TRBJ2-7; D possibly corresponds to TRBD1 (5 bases). The germline V and J ends were trimmed by 6 bases and 1 base, with 10 bases remaining between them. CDR1 is LNHDA and CDR2 is SQIVND in the germline V gene (reference sequence). The CDR3 consists of 13 residues.